These 15 T cell receptor beta chains were all obtained from the same sample, sequenced in a study of T cell clones after liver transplantation. Libraries were prepared by immunoSEQ multiplex PCR; TCRdb keeps only in-frame clonotypes and omits some of them. The sample records about 75,000 clones, 80% to 90% being singletons. The input for sequencing was CD4+ T cells from blood, taken 48 months after liver transplant. The source is a human patient who received a liver transplant. Some of the T cells might come from the graft donor.

On this clone itself: The identical CDR3 is also encoded by other nucleotide sequences in the sample. V is TRBV6-5 and J is TRBJ2-5; D is ambiguous. The CDR3 sequence is 11 residues long. Trimming removed 1 base at V and 5 bases at J, with 2 bases between. The germline V gene encodes CDR1 MNHEY and CDR2 SVGAGI. CDR3 coding DNA: TGTGCCAGCAGTTACTTGGAGACCCAGTACTTC. Encoded protein: CASSYLETQYF.

In DNA form, the CDR3 reads TGTGCCAGTAGTAACGGGACAGGGTATGAAAAACTGTTTTTT. Translated, it gives CASSNGTGYEKLFF. The chain employs TRBV19 and TRBJ1-4; TRBD1 matches at 9 bases. Germline V gene sequence: CDR1 LNHDA, CDR2 SQIVND (reference sequence). CDR3 length: 14 amino acids. V lost 4 bases to trimming and J lost 6 bases; unmatched junction nucleotides: 3.

The chain has TRBV4-3 and TRBJ2-1, with a weak D call TRBD1 (6 bases). The ends were cut back, 4 bases at V and 2 bases at J, with 27 bases in the middle. The CDR3 has 20 amino acids. Germline V gives CDR1 LGHNA, CDR2 YSLEER. The CDR3 sequence: CASSRNPATPGHTPYNEQFF. Here the CDR3 DNA reads TGCGCCAGCAGCCGAAACCCGGCCACTCCGGGACACACCCCCTACAATGAGCAGTTCTTC.

This clone has a handful of counts. Other nucleotide sequences from this sample produce the same CDR3. The chain combines TRBV6-1 with TRBJ1-2; D unresolved. Germline loops: CDR1 MNHNS, CDR2 SASEGT. V was trimmed by 1 base and J by 5 bases, leaving 8 bases between them. CDR3 size: 13 residues. The DNA for the CDR3 is TGTGCCAGCAGTGAAGGTTTACGGTATGGCTACACCTTC. Its translation: CASSEGLRYGYTF.

This chain joins TRBV4-2 and TRBJ1-4; perhaps TRBD1 as D (6 bases). The V gene's germline CDR1 is LGHNA and CDR2 YNFKEQ. The CDR3 runs to 18 residues. Trimming shortened V by 0 bases and J by 0 bases, and 14 bases separated the two germline ends. CDR3 sequence: CASSQDGLGATTNEKLFF. CDR3 bases: TGTGCCAGCAGCCAAGATGGGTTGGGGGCAACAACTAATGAAAAACTGTTTTTT.

As DNA, the CDR3 is TGTGCCAGCAGACGGGGGACTAGCGGGGCGCTCTTGGAGACCCAGTACTTC. Protein: CASRRGTSGALLETQYF. The chain links TRBV5-4 to TRBJ2-5, with 13 bases matching TRBD2. CDR3 length equals 17 residues. Germline V CDR1 and CDR2: SGHNT, YYREEE (reference sequence). V dropped 5 bases and J dropped 5; count of bases not matched to a gene: 12.

The chain is built from TRBV5-1 and TRBJ1-3, with D unresolved. Germline V gives CDR1 SGHRS, CDR2 YFSETQ. The CDR3 has 17 amino acids. Deletions cut 4 bases from V and 0 bases from J, with 17 bases between. The CDR3: CASSQRTGGGSGNTIYF. CDR3 coding DNA: TGCGCCAGCAGCCAGAGGACCGGCGGAGGCTCTGGAAACACCATATATTTT.

The genes are TRBV5-4 and TRBJ2-5; 7 nucleotides align to TRBD1. Germline V CDR1 and CDR2: SGHNT, YYREEE (reference sequence). The CDR3 spans 16 residues. V dropped 5 bases and J dropped 0; count of bases not matched to a gene: 10. The CDR3 loop is CASSYPGGTNQETQYF. CDR3 DNA sequence: TGTGCCAGCAGTTACCCAGGGGGTACAAACCAAGAGACCCAGTACTTC.

The table lists this clone with a few counts. The V gene is TRBV6-4, the J gene TRBJ2-7; 7 nucleotides align to TRBD2. This CDR3 spans 14 amino acids. Germline CDR1 reads MRHNA; CDR2 reads SNTAGT. Trimming cost V 5 bases and J 0 bases; bases outside gene matches: 4. For the CDR3, the DNA is TGTGCCAGCAGTAAAGAGCGGGGCTCCTACGAGCAGTACTTC. It specifies CASSKERGSYEQYF.

In its sample, this clone was seen many times. This sample includes further DNA sequences coding for the same CDR3. The chain links TRBV2 to TRBJ2-3; 9 nucleotides agree with TRBD2. The CDR3 has 20 residues. Germline V gene lookup returns CDR1 SNHLY and CDR2 FYNNEI. J lost 2 bases, V lost 6 bases, and 21 bases had no gene match. In DNA, the CDR3 is TGTGCCAGCAGGCAAAGGGGCGGGGGGGCTGGAACCACCTTCACAGATACGCAGTATTTT. This translates into CASRQRGGGAGTTFTDTQYF.

The chain carries TRBV9 and TRBJ1-1; D ambiguous. From germline, CDR1 is SGDLS and CDR2 YYNGEE. The CDR3 loop spans 14 amino acids. V was trimmed by 1 base and J by 0 bases, leaving 7 bases between them. As DNA, the CDR3 is TGTGCCAGCAGCGTAACAGATGTGAACACTGAAGCTTTCTTT. Amino acid sequence: CASSVTDVNTEAFF.

CDR3 nucleotide sequence: TGTGCCACCAGCAGAGATAGAACAGCCTCCTACGAGCAGTACTTC. It translates to CATSRDRTASYEQYF. The gene calls are TRBV15 and TRBJ2-7; D unresolved. Looked up from germline, CDR1 is LNHNV and CDR2 is YYDKDF (reference sequence). The CDR3 length is 15 residues. With 0 bases removed from V and 0 bases from J, the gap between germline ends came to 9 bases. The full variable domain, rest sourced from reference TRBV15 and TRBJ2-7, is DAMVIQNPRYQVTQFGKPVTLSCSQTLNHNVMYWYQQKSSQAPKLLFHYYDKDFNNEADTPDNFQSRRPNTSFCFLDIRSPGLGDTAMYLCATSRDRTASYEQYFGPGTRLTVT.

This chain joins TRBV5-4 and TRBJ2-1; D possibly corresponds to TRBD2 (6 bases). The ends were cut back, 4 bases at V and 4 bases at J, with 18 bases in the middle. The CDR3 is 16 amino acids. The germline V gene encodes CDR1 SGHNT and CDR2 YYREEE (reference sequence). CDR3 region: CASSPTSGGRYNEQFF. The CDR3 DNA sequence: TGTGCCAGCAGCCCAACGAGTGGAGGGAGATACAATGAGCAGTTCTTC.

This clone was observed a few times. The chain is built from TRBV20-1 and TRBJ2-5; the D is unclear. The CDR3 sequence is 11 residues long. Germline CDR1 is DFQATT and CDR2 is SNEGSKA (reference sequence). Trimming stripped 3 bases from V and 2 bases from J, with 4 bases between. Here the CDR3 reads CSASSQETQYF. The CDR3 nucleotides are TGCAGTGCTAGCTCGCAAGAGACCCAGTACTTC.

The chain recombines TRBV19 with TRBJ1-6; D gene ambiguous. Trimming pared 2 bases from V and 6 bases from J, leaving 14 bases between. This CDR3 comprises 16 residues. Germline CDR1 and CDR2: LNHDA and SQIVND (reference sequence). The CDR3 nucleotides read TGTGCCAGTAGTATAAGAGGCAGGAGAACTAATTCACCCCTCCACTTT. Residues: CASSIRGRRTNSPLHF.